These 14 T cell receptor beta chains were sequenced from one sample in a study of immune characterization of retroperitoneal liposarcoma. A single record per CDR3 protein comes from TCRdb applying MiXCR to the PCR reads. Among about 5,000 distinct CDR3 sequences listed, less than 35% were seen once. Sequenced material: tumor tissue. The source is a female donor with retroperitoneal liposarcoma.

By sample share, this clonotype is large. The chain recombines TRBV11-2 with TRBJ2-5, with 14 bases identical to TRBD2. The CDR3 runs to 16 residues. Looked up from germline, CDR1 is SGHAT and CDR2 is FQNNGV. V shed 5 bases, J shed 5 bases, and the junction held 7 bases outside the gene matches. The DNA of the CDR3 is TGTGCCAGCAGCCCCGGGCGGACTAGCGGGAGGGAGACCCAGTACTTC. Protein product: CASSPGRTSGRETQYF.

This clonotype was seen just once. The chain is built from TRBV7-2 and TRBJ2-6; D is undetermined. The V and J ends lost 5 bases and 2 bases respectively, with 4 bases between them. Germline CDR1 is SGHTA and CDR2 is FQGNSA. CDR3 size: 13 residues. DNA for the CDR3: TGTGCCAGCAGCCCCCCTGGGGCCAACGTCCTGACTTTC. It codes for CASSPPGANVLTF.

J is TRBJ2-1 and V is TRBV6-5, with D tentatively TRBD2 (5 bases). Germline V gives CDR1 MNHEY, CDR2 SVGAGI. Trimming stripped 4 bases from V and 4 bases from J, with 8 bases between. The CDR3 has 13 amino acids. The CDR3 reads CASSSGNYNEQFF. For the CDR3, the DNA is TGTGCCAGCAGTTCGGGAAATTACAATGAGCAGTTCTTC.

In the case of this clonotype: One base away lies a much larger clone, so this may be a sequencing read error. V is TRBV6-8 and J is TRBJ2-1; 7 nucleotides agree with TRBD1. CDR3 length: 13 residues. V trimming: 2 bases; J trimming: 13 bases; junction bases outside the gene matches: 8. Germline V gene sequence: CDR1 MNHGY, CDR2 SAAAGT. In nucleotides, the CDR3 is TGTGCCAGCAGTTACGGGACAGAAAACATTCAGTTCTTC. Residues: CASSYGTENIQFF.

The chain uses TRBV19 and TRBJ2-3; no clear D gene. Trimming removed 1 base from V and 3 bases from J, with 17 bases in between. This CDR3 has 17 residues. The germline gives CDR1 LNHDA, CDR2 SQIVND (reference sequence). The CDR3 sequence: CASSIAQGRRYTDTQYF. The CDR3 nucleotides are TGTGCCAGTAGTATAGCCCAAGGTCGCAGGTATACAGATACGCAGTATTTT.

The chain has TRBV6-6 and TRBJ2-1; 9 bases are shared with TRBD1. J lost 13 bases, V lost 6 bases, and 16 bases had no gene match. The CDR3 loop spans 15 amino acids. Germline CDR1 MNHNY, CDR2 SVGAGI (reference sequence). The CDR3 DNA follows: TGTGCCAGCAGGAAGGGACAGGGCTACCAAGAGACCCAGTTCTTC. Translation: CASRKGQGYQETQFF.

This clonotype occurred many times. Given a much more abundant clone one base away, this may be a read error. The chain combines TRBV7-3 with TRBJ2-1, with TRBD2 identical over 7 bases. The better agreement between TRBJ2-7 and the DNA end casts doubt on the J call. The CDR3 totals 16 residues. The germline gives CDR1 SGHTA, CDR2 FQGTGA. CDR3 protein: CASSRRGGSGYNEQYF. DNA for the CDR3: TGTGCCAGCAGCCGGCGGGGCGGGAGTGGCTACAATGAGCAGTACTTC.

This clonotype showed up many times. The CDR3 nucleotides are TGTGCCAGCAGTGAAGGTGGGACCCTGGAGACCCAGTTCTTC. Its protein product is CASSEGGTLETQFF. This sequence joins TRBV6-1 and TRBJ2-1, with D perhaps assigned TRBD1 or TRBD2 (5 bases each). With 1 base removed from V and 13 bases from J, the gap between germline ends came to 17 bases. The CDR3 has 14 residues. Germline V gene data show CDR1 as MNHNS and CDR2 as SASEGT.

J is TRBJ2-2 and V is TRBV7-6, with no clear D. The CDR3 is made up of 11 amino acids. Germline V CDR1 and CDR2: SGHVS, FNYEAQ. Trimming pared 6 bases from V and 7 bases from J, leaving 6 bases between. In DNA, the CDR3 is TGTGCCAGCAGTTCAGGCGGGGAGCTGTTTTTT. This translates into CASSSGGELFF. The full variable domain, rest sourced from reference TRBV7-6 and TRBJ2-2, is GAGVSQSPRYKVTKRGQDVALRCDPISGHVSLYWYRQALGQGPEFLTYFNYEAQQDKSGLPNDRFSAERPEGSISTLTIQRTEQRDSAMYRCASSSGGELFFGEGSRLTVL.

This rearrangement joins TRBV7-3 to TRBJ2-1; 11 nucleotides agree with TRBD2. This CDR3 region has 15 residues. Germline-derived CDR1 and CDR2 are SGHTA and FQGTGA. V was clipped by 4 bases and J by 9 bases; unmatched bases: 8. CDR3 amino acids: CASSSDSGRATEQFF. The CDR3, as DNA: TGTGCCAGCAGCTCCGATAGCGGGAGGGCCACTGAGCAGTTCTTC.

This clonotype was seen at least ten times. The chain combines TRBV6-1 with TRBJ2-2, with 9 bases aligning to TRBD2. CDR1 and CDR2 from the germline V gene are MNHNS and SASEGT. V shed 7 bases, J shed 2 bases, and the junction held 2 bases outside the gene matches. This CDR3 is 14 amino acids long. The CDR3 DNA sequence: TGTGCCAGCACTAGCGGGACCAACACCGGGGAGCTGTTTTTT. Translating it yields CASTSGTNTGELFF.

This clonotype was recorded once. The chain carries TRBV18 and TRBJ2-7; D is unresolved. Germline-derived CDR1 and CDR2 are KGHSH and LQKENI. The CDR3 contains 12 residues. The V end lost 6 bases, the J end lost 2 bases, and 8 bases lay between the germline ends. The DNA of the CDR3 is TGTGCCAGCTCCCCGACAACCTACGAGCAGTACTTC. Translated: CASSPTTYEQYF.

This clonotype is large in the sample. This chain links TRBV12-3 or TRBV12-4 with TRBJ2-7; D is perhaps TRBD1 (6 bases). This CDR3 contains 14 residues. The V end lost 4 bases, the J end lost 4 bases, and 14 bases lay between the germline ends. As DNA, the CDR3 is TGTGCCAGCAGTTGGATGTCAGGGGTGTACGAGCAGTACTTC. It yields the protein CASSWMSGVYEQYF.

The chain uses TRBV3-1 and TRBJ2-1; D gene unclear. Germline CDR1 is LGHDT and CDR2 is YNNKEL (reference sequence). V was cut by 7 bases and J by 6 bases, with 7 bases left in between. The CDR3 is made up of 11 amino acids. The CDR3 is CASKKANEQFF. The CDR3 DNA follows: TGTGCCAGCAAAAAGGCCAATGAGCAGTTCTTC.